A single sample gave rise to the 27 T cell receptor beta chains below, sequenced in a study of regulatory T cells in long-lasting Graves disease. Assembly of TCR beta libraries relied on iRepertoire HTBI primers together with Arm-PCR of CDR3 regions. TCRdb processed the multiplex PCR reads anew with MiXCR; each CDR3 protein has one entry. The table has 350,000 to 550,000 distinct CDR3 sequences, about 15% seen once. Regarding time point: newly diagnosed GD, antithyroid drugs for less than 3 months. Extracted RNA from PBMCs served as the source of the TCR library. This same sample was also part of a study on T cells in Graves' hyperthyroidism and ophthalmopathy.

This specimen was peripheral blood mononuclear cells (PBMCs), taken at new diagnosis, from a patient treated with antithyroid drugs. The source is a woman between 18 and 29 years old with Graves disease.

This clonotype has at least ten counts. The chain joins TRBV28 to TRBJ2-5; the D gene is possibly TRBD2 (7 bases). Germline assignment: CDR1 MDHEN and CDR2 SYDVKM. V was cut by 7 bases and J by 4 bases, with 19 bases left in between. The CDR3 has 15 amino acids. This CDR3 reads CASTSPLGGPETQYF. The CDR3 DNA reads as TGTGCCAGCACGAGCCCTTTGGGGGGGCCAGAGACCCAGTACTTC. Full variable domain (rest looked up from reference TRBV28 and TRBJ2-5): DVKVTQSSRYLVKRTGEKVFLECVQDMDHENMFWYRQDPGLGLRLIYFSYDVKMKEKGDIPEGYSVSREKKERFSLILESASTNQTSMYLCASTSPLGGPETQYFGPGTRLLVL.

This clonotype was counted ten times or more. The CDR3 reads CASSWGGVETQYF. DNA for the CDR3: TGTGCCAGCAGCTGGGGGGGGGTAGAGACCCAGTACTTC. The chain recombines TRBV6-1 with TRBJ2-5; 7 nucleotides line up with TRBD2. After removal of 6 bases from V and 4 bases from J, the junction contained 5 bases not matched to a gene. This CDR3 is built from 13 residues. CDR1 MNHNS and CDR2 SASEGT come from the germline V gene.

This clonotype has ten or more counts. V gene TRBV9 combines with J gene TRBJ2-3, with 8 bases fitting TRBD1. Germline V gene sequence: CDR1 SGDLS, CDR2 YYNGEE. There are 15 residues in the CDR3. Unmatched junction bases numbered 0, after V lost 0 bases and J lost 0 bases. CDR3 protein: CASSVDRGSTDTQYF. The CDR3 DNA is TGTGCCAGCAGCGTAGACAGGGGGAGCACAGATACGCAGTATTTT. Supplemented by reference TRBV9 and TRBJ2-3, the full variable domain reads DSGVTQTPKHLITATGQRVTLRCSPRSGDLSVYWYQQSLDQGLQFLIQYYNGEERAKGNILERFSAQQFPDLHSELNLSSLELGDSALYFCASSVDRGSTDTQYFGPGTRLTVL.

This clonotype was seen ten or more times. The rearrangement links TRBV9 to TRBJ2-1; perhaps D is TRBD1 or TRBD2 (5 bases each). V was clipped by 2 bases and J by 5 bases, with 14 bases between them. Germline V gives CDR1 SGDLS, CDR2 YYNGEE. The CDR3 totals 15 residues. The CDR3 bases are TGTGCCAGCAGCGTGAGACTGGGGGACGACAATGAGCAGTTCTTC. It specifies CASSVRLGDDNEQFF.

This rearrangement joins TRBV24-1 to TRBJ2-1; no firm D call. The CDR3 is 12 amino acids. Looked up from germline, CDR1 is KGHDR and CDR2 is SFDVKD. V shed 1 base and J shed 5 bases, with 2 bases lying between them. CDR3: CATSDFDNEQFF. The DNA of the CDR3 is TGTGCCACCAGTGATTTCGACAATGAGCAGTTCTTC.

This clonotype occurred a few times. V gene TRBV13 combines with J gene TRBJ1-6, with unresolved D. The germline V gene has CDR1 PRHDT and CDR2 FYEKMQ (reference sequence). The CDR3 is 15 amino acids. The V end lost 2 bases, the J end lost 11 bases, and 16 bases lay between the germline ends. CDR3 in DNA: TGTGCCAGCAGCTTATCAGGCCTCGGCCATCCACCCCTCCACTTT. Translated, it gives CASSLSGLGHPPLHF.

The J gene is TRBJ1-3, the V gene TRBV20-1; no clear D gene. Germline values: CDR1 DFQATT, CDR2 SNEGSKA (reference sequence). The CDR3 loop spans 13 amino acids. The ends were cut back, 1 base at V and 5 bases at J, with 9 bases in the middle. CDR3 amino acids: CSARVPLRNTIYF. The CDR3 DNA is TGCAGTGCTAGAGTTCCCCTTCGAAACACCATATATTTT.

The chain combines TRBV6-1 with TRBJ1-5; D may be TRBD1 (6 bases). Germline-derived CDR1 and CDR2 are MNHNS and SASEGT. The CDR3 is 13 residues long. V lost 6 bases, J lost 6 bases, and 12 bases lay in between. The CDR3 spells CASSNRDFQPQHF. Here the CDR3 DNA reads TGTGCCAGCAGCAACAGGGATTTTCAGCCCCAGCATTTT.

Many counts were recorded for this clonotype. The chain employs TRBV28 and TRBJ2-7; possible D gene TRBD2, 6 bases. The V end was cut by 5 bases, the J end by 2 bases, with 16 bases between. Germline V gene lookup returns CDR1 MDHEN and CDR2 SYDVKM. The CDR3 totals 15 residues. The CDR3 DNA reads as TGTGCCAGCAGTCCCAGACGCCCGGGGGCCTACGAGCAGTACTTC. It is translated as CASSPRRPGAYEQYF.

This clonotype was seen a few times. The gene calls are TRBV5-1 and TRBJ2-2, with D perhaps being TRBD1 or TRBD2 (5 bases each). This CDR3 contains 18 residues. Germline CDR1 and CDR2: SGHRS and YFSETQ. V lost 3 bases and J lost 4, with 22 bases in between. CDR3 sequence reads: CASSWGPIIQPVTGELFF. CDR3 DNA: TGCGCCAGCAGCTGGGGACCGATAATCCAACCGGTCACCGGGGAGCTGTTTTTT.

There are a few counts of this clonotype. The chain combines TRBV7-2 with TRBJ2-2; TRBD2 matches at 13 bases. Trimming took 4 bases from V and 4 from J; bases not matched to a gene: 6. This CDR3 contains 17 residues. Per the germline V gene, CDR1 is SGHTA and CDR2 is FQGNSA. This chain's CDR3 is CASSWLGLAGFTGELFF. As DNA, the CDR3 is TGTGCCAGCAGCTGGCTGGGACTAGCGGGGTTCACCGGGGAGCTGTTTTTT.

This rearrangement joins TRBV10-3 to TRBJ1-3, with no clear D. The CDR3 is 16 residues long. Germline values: CDR1 ENHRY, CDR2 SYGVKD. Trimming cost V 3 bases and J 0 bases, with 12 bases left between them. The CDR3 region is CAISERPGNSGNTIYF. CDR3 sequence (DNA): TGTGCCATCAGTGAACGGCCGGGAAACTCTGGAAACACCATATATTTT.

This clonotype was observed many times. As DNA, the CDR3 is TGTGCCAGCAGCTTAGAGGCCAGCTACGAGCAGTACTTC. Its translation is CASSLEASYEQYF. The rearrangement uses TRBV13 and TRBJ2-7; D gene unclear. V lost 1 base to trimming and J lost 3 bases, with 7 bases between them. CDR1 PRHDT and CDR2 FYEKMQ come from the germline V gene (reference sequence). CDR3 length: 13 residues.

This clonotype was seen only a few times. The chain couples TRBV7-9 to TRBJ2-1; TRBD2 matches 16 bases. The CDR3 runs to 20 residues. V shed 5 bases, J shed 9 bases, and the junction held 19 bases outside the gene matches. Germline CDR1 and CDR2: SEHNR and FQNEAQ (reference sequence). CDR3 bases: TGTGCCAGCAGCAAAGCACCGGGACTAGCGGGAGGGACAACGGGCGGTGAGCAGTTCTTC. Its protein product is CASSKAPGLAGGTTGGEQFF. Combining the CDR3 with reference TRBV7-9 and TRBJ2-1 gives the whole variable domain DTGVSQNPRHKITKRGQNVTFRCDPISEHNRLYWYRQTLGQGPEFLTYFQNEAQLEKSRLLSDRFSAERPKGSFSTLEIQRTEQGDSAMYLCASSKAPGLAGGTTGGEQFFGPGTRLTVL.

This clonotype was picked up many times. The CDR3 loop is CASKARENEKLFF. The CDR3 bases are TGTGCCAGCAAGGCCAGGGAGAACGAAAAACTGTTTTTT. The rearrangement uses TRBV6-1 and TRBJ1-4; D is possibly TRBD1 (5 bases). CDR1 and CDR2 (germline): MNHNS, SASEGT. This CDR3 is built from 13 residues. Trimming removed 7 bases at V and 8 bases at J, with 14 bases between.

The chain links TRBV4-1 to TRBJ2-1, with a possible D match to TRBD1 (5 bases). CDR1 and CDR2 from the germline V gene are MGHRA and YSYEKL. The CDR3 covers 15 residues. V lost 6 bases and J 0 bases, leaving 12 bases between the germline ends. CDR3 protein: CASSQQATSYNEQFF. The CDR3 nucleotides read TGCGCCAGCAGTCAACAGGCTACCTCCTACAATGAGCAGTTCTTC.

This clonotype was seen at least ten times. The V call is TRBV28, the J call TRBJ2-5, with D unclear. Germline lookup yields CDR1 MDHEN and CDR2 SYDVKM. The CDR3 is made up of 14 amino acids. The V end was cut by 7 bases, the J end by 5 bases, with 17 bases between. Here the CDR3 DNA reads TGTGCCAGCACCCAGGCAGGAGTCCGGGAGACCCAGTACTTC. Its protein is CASTQAGVRETQYF.

This clonotype was detected only a few times. V gene TRBV30 combines with J gene TRBJ2-7; D perhaps matches TRBD2 (5 bases). The CDR3 extends over 12 amino acids. Germline CDR1 and CDR2: GTSNPN and SVGIG (reference sequence). The germline V and J ends were trimmed by 0 bases and 6 bases, with 9 bases remaining between them. The CDR3 nucleotides are TGTGCCTGGAGTGTCTCGGGATCCGAGCAGTACTTC. It encodes CAWSVSGSEQYF. Using reference TRBV30 and TRBJ2-7 for the parts outside the CDR3, the full variable domain is SQTIHQWPATLVQPVGSPLSLECTVEGTSNPNLYWYRQAAGRGLQLLFYSVGIGQISSEVPQNLSASRPQDRQFILSSKKLLLSDSGFYLCAWSVSGSEQYFGPGTRLTVT.

The rearrangement links TRBV13 to TRBJ2-5; no definite D call. V was trimmed by 4 bases and J by 4 bases, leaving 4 bases between them. The CDR3 sequence is 11 residues long. Germline values: CDR1 PRHDT, CDR2 FYEKMQ (reference sequence). CDR3 in amino acids: CASSYAETQYF. For the CDR3, the DNA is TGTGCCAGCAGCTACGCAGAGACCCAGTACTTC. The whole variable domain, filled in from reference TRBV13 and TRBJ2-5, reads AAGVIQSPRHLIKEKRETATLKCYPIPRHDTVYWYQQGPGQDPQFLISFYEKMQSDKGSIPDRFSAQQFSDYHSELNMSSLELGDSALYFCASSYAETQYFGPGTRLLVL.

The chain is built from TRBV18 and TRBJ2-1; D gene unclear. Germline assignment: CDR1 KGHSH and CDR2 LQKENI. The CDR3 runs 16 residues. V was shortened by 5 bases and J by 0 bases, with 14 bases between the two germline ends. The chain's CDR3 is CASSSLGTSSYNEQFF. CDR3 nucleotide sequence: TGTGCCAGCTCAAGTTTGGGCACGAGCTCCTACAATGAGCAGTTCTTC. Looking up the rest from reference TRBV18 and TRBJ2-1 gives the full variable domain: NAGVMQNPRHLVRRRGQEARLRCSPMKGHSHVYWYRQLPEEGLKFMVYLQKENIIDESGMPKERFSAEFPKEGPSILRIQQVVRGDSAAYFCASSSLGTSSYNEQFFGPGTRLTVL.

This CDR3 is CASEFGGSFGYEQYF. The DNA for the CDR3 is TGTGCCAGCGAGTTTGGCGGGAGTTTCGGCTACGAGCAGTACTTC. The rearrangement uses TRBV6-1 and TRBJ2-7; 7 bases fit TRBD2. CDR1 MNHNS and CDR2 SASEGT come from the germline V gene. The junction had 13 bases not matched to a gene; V was cut back by 8 bases and J by 3 bases. The CDR3 covers 15 residues.

This clonotype was counted a few times. The rearrangement uses TRBV5-4 and TRBJ2-7; D is possibly TRBD1 (6 bases). CDR3 length: 14 amino acids. CDR1 and CDR2 (germline): SGHNT, YYREEE (reference sequence). The V gene lost 2 bases and the J gene lost 5 bases, with 14 bases spanning the gap. CDR3: CASSLQGSFDEQYF. CDR3 coding DNA: TGTGCCAGCAGCTTACAGGGATCCTTCGACGAGCAGTACTTC.

This clonotype was seen only a few times. The V call is TRBV7-2, the J call TRBJ2-2; tentatively, D is TRBD1 (6 bases). The CDR3 has 13 residues. Germline V gene sequence: CDR1 SGHTA, CDR2 FQGNSA. V was pared by 5 bases and J by 5 bases, with 9 bases between. DNA for the CDR3: TGTGCCAGCAGCCCAGACAGGACCGGGGAGCTGTTTTTT. As protein: CASSPDRTGELFF.

This clonotype was recorded many times. The CDR3 reads CASAWIAGGTDTQYF. The CDR3 DNA reads TGTGCCAGCGCATGGATAGCGGGGGGCACAGATACGCAGTATTTT. The chain carries TRBV11-3 and TRBJ2-3; 9 bases match TRBD2. The CDR3 spans 15 residues. Per germline, CDR1 SGHNT and CDR2 YENEEA. V gave up 8 bases and J gave up 1 base; unmatched junction bases: 7.

This clonotype was observed many times. V and J are TRBV28 and TRBJ1-2; maybe TRBD1 (5 bases). The CDR3 sequence is 15 residues long. CDR1 is MDHEN and CDR2 is SYDVKM in the germline V gene. V was trimmed by 6 bases and J by 0 bases, leaving 14 bases between them. The CDR3 DNA reads TGTGCCAGCAGACGTCCGAGGGGTACTAACTATGGCTACACCTTC. Residues: CASRRPRGTNYGYTF.

This clonotype has just a few counts. V and J are TRBV19 and TRBJ2-1; 10 bases fit TRBD2. This CDR3 region has 15 residues. The ends lost 3 bases at V and 7 bases at J; junction bases unmatched: 6. Germline CDR1 LNHDA, CDR2 SQIVND (reference sequence). Written as DNA, the CDR3 is TGTGCCAGTAGTATTGCTAGCGGGAGAGGTAATGAGCAGTTCTTC. Its translation: CASSIASGRGNEQFF. Full variable domain (rest looked up from reference TRBV19 and TRBJ2-1): DGGITQSPKYLFRKEGQNVTLSCEQNLNHDAMYWYRQDPGQGLRLIYYSQIVNDFQKGDIAEGYSVSREKKESFPLTVTSAQKNPTAFYLCASSIASGRGNEQFFGPGTRLTVL.

The chain has TRBV28 and TRBJ2-1, with 14 nucleotides matching TRBD2. The germline V gene has CDR1 MDHEN and CDR2 SYDVKM. There are 19 residues in the CDR3. The V gene end was trimmed by 3 bases and the J gene end by 1 base; junction bases not matched to a gene: 8. The chain's CDR3 is CASSFPGLAGEGSYNEQFF. DNA for the CDR3: TGTGCCAGCAGTTTTCCGGGACTAGCGGGAGAGGGGTCCTACAATGAGCAGTTCTTC. Full variable domain (remainder filled in from reference TRBV28 and TRBJ2-1): DVKVTQSSRYLVKRTGEKVFLECVQDMDHENMFWYRQDPGLGLRLIYFSYDVKMKEKGDIPEGYSVSREKKERFSLILESASTNQTSMYLCASSFPGLAGEGSYNEQFFGPGTRLTVL.